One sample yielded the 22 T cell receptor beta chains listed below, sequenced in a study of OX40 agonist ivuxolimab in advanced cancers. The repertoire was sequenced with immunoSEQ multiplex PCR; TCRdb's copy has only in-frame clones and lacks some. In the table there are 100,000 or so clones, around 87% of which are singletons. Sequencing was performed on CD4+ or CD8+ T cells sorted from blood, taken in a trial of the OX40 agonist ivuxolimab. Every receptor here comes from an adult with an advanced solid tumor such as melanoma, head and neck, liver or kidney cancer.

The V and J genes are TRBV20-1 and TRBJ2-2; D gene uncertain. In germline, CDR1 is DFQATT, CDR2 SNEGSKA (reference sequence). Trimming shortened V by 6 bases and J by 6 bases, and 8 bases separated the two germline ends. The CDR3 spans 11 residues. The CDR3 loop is CSARGPGELFF. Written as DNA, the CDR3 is TGCAGTGCCCGCGGTCCCGGGGAGCTGTTTTTT.

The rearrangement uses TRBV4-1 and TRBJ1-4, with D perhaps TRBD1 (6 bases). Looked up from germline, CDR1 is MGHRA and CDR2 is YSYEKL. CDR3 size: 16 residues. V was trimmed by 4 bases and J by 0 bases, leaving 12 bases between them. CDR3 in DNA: TGCGCCAGCAGCCTGCGACAGGAGTCAACTAATGAAAAACTGTTTTTT. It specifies CASSLRQESTNEKLFF.

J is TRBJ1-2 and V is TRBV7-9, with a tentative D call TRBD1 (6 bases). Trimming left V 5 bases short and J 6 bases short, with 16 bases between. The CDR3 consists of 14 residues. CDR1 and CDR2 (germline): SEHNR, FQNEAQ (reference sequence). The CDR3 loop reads CASSRDTLTHGYTF. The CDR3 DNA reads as TGTGCCAGCAGCCGGGACACCCTTACCCATGGCTACACCTTC.

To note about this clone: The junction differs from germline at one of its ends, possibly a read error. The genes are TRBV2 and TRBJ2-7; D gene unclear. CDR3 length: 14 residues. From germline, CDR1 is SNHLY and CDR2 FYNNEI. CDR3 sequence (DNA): TGTGCCAACAGTGAATTAGGAATCGGGCCGGAGCAGTACTTC. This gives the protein CANSELGIGPEQYF.

The CDR3 region is CAISREGTAQETQYF. CDR3 DNA sequence: TGTGCCATCAGCCGGGAGGGGACAGCTCAAGAGACCCAGTACTTC. The genes are TRBV10-3 and TRBJ2-5; a weak D match, TRBD2 (8 bases). This CDR3 comprises 15 residues. Deletions cut 6 bases from V and 2 bases from J, with 16 bases between. Germline CDR1 is ENHRY and CDR2 is SYGVKD.

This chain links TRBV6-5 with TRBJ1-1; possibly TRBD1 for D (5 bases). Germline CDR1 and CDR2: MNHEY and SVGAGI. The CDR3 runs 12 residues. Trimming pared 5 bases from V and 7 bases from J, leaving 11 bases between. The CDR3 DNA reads TGTGCCAGCAGTGTAGGAGGACATGAAGCTTTCTTT. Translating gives CASSVGGHEAFF.

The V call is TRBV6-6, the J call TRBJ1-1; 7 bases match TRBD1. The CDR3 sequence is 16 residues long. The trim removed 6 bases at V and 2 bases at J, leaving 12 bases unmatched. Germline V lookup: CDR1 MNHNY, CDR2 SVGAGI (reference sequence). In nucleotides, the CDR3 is TGTGCCAGCAGACCAAAGAACCAGGGGGGAAACACTGAAGCTTTCTTT. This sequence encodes CASRPKNQGGNTEAFF.

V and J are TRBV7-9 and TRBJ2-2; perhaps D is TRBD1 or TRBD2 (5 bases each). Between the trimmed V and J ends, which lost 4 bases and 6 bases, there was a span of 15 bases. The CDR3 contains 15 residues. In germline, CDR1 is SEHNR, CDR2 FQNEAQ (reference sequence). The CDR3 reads CASSSGPFVSGELFF. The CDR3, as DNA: TGTGCCAGCAGCTCGGGACCGTTTGTATCCGGGGAGCTGTTTTTT.

CDR3 loop: CASSIFGGRTEAFF. The DNA for the CDR3 is TGTGCCAGTAGTATCTTCGGGGGCCGGACTGAAGCTTTCTTT. J is TRBJ1-1 and V is TRBV19, with TRBD1 as a possible D gene (6 bases). This CDR3 is built from 14 residues. V was cut by 3 bases and J by 5 bases, with 13 bases left in between. The V gene's germline CDR1 is LNHDA and CDR2 SQIVND (reference sequence).

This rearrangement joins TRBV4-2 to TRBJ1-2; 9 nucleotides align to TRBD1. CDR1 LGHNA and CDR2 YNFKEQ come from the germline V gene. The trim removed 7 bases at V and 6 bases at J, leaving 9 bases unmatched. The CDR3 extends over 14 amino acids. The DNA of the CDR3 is TGTGCCAGCACCCCTGGACAGGGGCGCGATGGCTACACCTTC. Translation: CASTPGQGRDGYTF.

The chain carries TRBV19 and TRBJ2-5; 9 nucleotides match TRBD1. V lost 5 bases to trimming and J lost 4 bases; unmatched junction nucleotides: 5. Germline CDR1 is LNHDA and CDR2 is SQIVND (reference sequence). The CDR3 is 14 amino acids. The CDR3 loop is CASSSMDRGETQYF. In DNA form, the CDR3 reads TGTGCCAGTAGTTCCATGGACAGGGGAGAGACCCAGTACTTC.

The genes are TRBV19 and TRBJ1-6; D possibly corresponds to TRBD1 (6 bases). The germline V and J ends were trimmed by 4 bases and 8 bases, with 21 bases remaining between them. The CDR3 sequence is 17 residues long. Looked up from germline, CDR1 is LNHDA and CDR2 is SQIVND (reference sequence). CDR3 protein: CASSKFFGGQPDSPLHF. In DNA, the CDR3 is TGTGCCAGTAGTAAATTTTTCGGAGGACAGCCGGATTCACCCCTCCACTTT.

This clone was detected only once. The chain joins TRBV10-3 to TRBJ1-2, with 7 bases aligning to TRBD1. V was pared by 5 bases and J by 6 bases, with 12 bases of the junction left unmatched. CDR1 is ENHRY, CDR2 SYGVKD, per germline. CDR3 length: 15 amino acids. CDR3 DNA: TGTGCCATCAGTCGGAGGGAGGGGGCTCTGGATGGCTACACCTTC. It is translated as CAISRREGALDGYTF.

The CDR3 is CASTGQTNTEAFF. The DNA for the CDR3 is TGTGCCAGCACCGGACAGACGAACACTGAAGCTTTCTTT. The chain employs TRBV6-1 and TRBJ1-1, with D possibly matching TRBD1 (6 bases). The CDR3 is 13 amino acids. Trimming removed 7 bases at V and 1 base at J, with 10 bases between. Germline V gene sequence: CDR1 MNHNS, CDR2 SASEGT.

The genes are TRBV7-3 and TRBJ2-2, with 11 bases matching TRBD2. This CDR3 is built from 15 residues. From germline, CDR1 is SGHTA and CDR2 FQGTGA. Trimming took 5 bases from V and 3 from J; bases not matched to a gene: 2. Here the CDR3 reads CASSRGLADTGELFF. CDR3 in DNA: TGTGCCAGCAGCCGGGGACTAGCGGACACCGGGGAGCTGTTTTTT.

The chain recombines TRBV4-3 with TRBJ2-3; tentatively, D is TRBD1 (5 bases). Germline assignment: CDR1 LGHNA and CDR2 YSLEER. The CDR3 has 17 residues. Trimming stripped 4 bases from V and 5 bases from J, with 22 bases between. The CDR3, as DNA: TGCGCCAGCAGCCCCTCAAGGGTCAGGGTCAAAGGAGATACGCAGTATTTT. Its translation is CASSPSRVRVKGDTQYF.

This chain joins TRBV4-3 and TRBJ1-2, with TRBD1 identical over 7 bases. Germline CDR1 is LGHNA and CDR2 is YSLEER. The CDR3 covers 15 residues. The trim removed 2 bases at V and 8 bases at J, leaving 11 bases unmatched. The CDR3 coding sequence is TGCGCCAGCAGCCAAATTAGACAGGGTGATCGAGGCTACACCTTC. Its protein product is CASSQIRQGDRGYTF.

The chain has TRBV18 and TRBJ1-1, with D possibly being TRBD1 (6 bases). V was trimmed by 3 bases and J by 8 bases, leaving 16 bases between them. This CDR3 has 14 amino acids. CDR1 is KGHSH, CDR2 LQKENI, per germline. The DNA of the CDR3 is TGTGCCAGCTCACCCTCTACAGGGTTTGGGGAAGCTTTCTTT. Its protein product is CASSPSTGFGEAFF.

This chain's CDR3 is CASSLATGGADTQYF. Here the CDR3 DNA reads TGTGCCAGCAGCTTGGCGACAGGGGGGGCAGATACGCAGTATTTT. This chain joins TRBV5-6 and TRBJ2-3; 9 bases are shared with TRBD1. Germline values: CDR1 SGHDT, CDR2 YYEEEE. The J segment lost 4 bases and the V segment lost 0 bases, leaving 3 bases of the junction unmatched. The CDR3 has 15 amino acids. The full variable domain, in which reference TRBV5-6 and TRBJ2-3 provide the parts outside the CDR3, is DAGVTQSPTHLIKTRGQQVTLRCSPKSGHDTVSWYQQALGQGPQFIFQYYEEEERQRGNFPDRFSGHQFPNYSSELNVNALLLGDSALYLCASSLATGGADTQYFGPGTRLTVL.

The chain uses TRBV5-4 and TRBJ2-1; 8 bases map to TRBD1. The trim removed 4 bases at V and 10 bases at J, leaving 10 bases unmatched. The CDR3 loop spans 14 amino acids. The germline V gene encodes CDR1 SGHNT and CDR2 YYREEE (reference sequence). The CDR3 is CASSQEGQGREQFF. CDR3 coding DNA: TGTGCCAGCAGCCAAGAAGGACAGGGACGGGAGCAGTTCTTC.

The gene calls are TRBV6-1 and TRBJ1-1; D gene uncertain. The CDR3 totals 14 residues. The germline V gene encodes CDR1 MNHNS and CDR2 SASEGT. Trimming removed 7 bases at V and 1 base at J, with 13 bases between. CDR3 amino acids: CASTPRAPNTEAFF. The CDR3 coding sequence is TGTGCCAGCACCCCAAGAGCCCCGAACACTGAAGCTTTCTTT.

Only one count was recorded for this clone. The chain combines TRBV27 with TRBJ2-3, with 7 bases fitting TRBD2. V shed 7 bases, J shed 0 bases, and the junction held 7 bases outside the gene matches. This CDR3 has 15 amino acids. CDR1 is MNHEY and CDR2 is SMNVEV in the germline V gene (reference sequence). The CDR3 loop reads CASIRSGISTDTQYF. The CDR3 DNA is TGTGCCAGCATCCGCAGCGGGATTAGCACAGATACGCAGTATTTT.